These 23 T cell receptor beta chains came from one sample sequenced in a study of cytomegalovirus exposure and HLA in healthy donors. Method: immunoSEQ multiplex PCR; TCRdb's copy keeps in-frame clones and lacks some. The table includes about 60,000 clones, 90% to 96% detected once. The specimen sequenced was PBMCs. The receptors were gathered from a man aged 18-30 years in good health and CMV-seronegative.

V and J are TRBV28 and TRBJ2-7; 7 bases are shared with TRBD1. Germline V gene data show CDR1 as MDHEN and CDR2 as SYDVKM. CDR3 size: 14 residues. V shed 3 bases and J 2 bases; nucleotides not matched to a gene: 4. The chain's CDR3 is CASSFLGGTYEQYF. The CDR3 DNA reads TGTGCCAGCAGTTTTCTAGGGGGCACCTACGAGCAGTACTTC.

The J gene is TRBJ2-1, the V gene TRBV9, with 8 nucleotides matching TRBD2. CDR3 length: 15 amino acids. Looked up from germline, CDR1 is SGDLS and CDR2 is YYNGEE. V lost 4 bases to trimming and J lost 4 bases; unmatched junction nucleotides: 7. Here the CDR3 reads CASSTQAGEYNEQFF. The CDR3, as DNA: TGTGCCAGCAGCACCCAAGCGGGGGAATACAATGAGCAGTTCTTC.

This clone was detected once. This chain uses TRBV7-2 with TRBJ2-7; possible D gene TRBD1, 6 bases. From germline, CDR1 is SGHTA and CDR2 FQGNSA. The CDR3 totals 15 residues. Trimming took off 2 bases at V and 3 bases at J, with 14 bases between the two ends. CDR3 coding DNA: TGTGCCAGCAGCTTATCCGGGACAAATCGCTACGAGCAGTACTTC. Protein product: CASSLSGTNRYEQYF. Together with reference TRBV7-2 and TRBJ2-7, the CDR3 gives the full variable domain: GAGVSQSPSNKVTEKGKDVELRCDPISGHTALYWYRQSLGQGLEFLIYFQGNSAPDKSGLPSDRFSAERTGGSVSTLTIQRTQQEDSAVYLCASSLSGTNRYEQYFGPGTRLTVT.

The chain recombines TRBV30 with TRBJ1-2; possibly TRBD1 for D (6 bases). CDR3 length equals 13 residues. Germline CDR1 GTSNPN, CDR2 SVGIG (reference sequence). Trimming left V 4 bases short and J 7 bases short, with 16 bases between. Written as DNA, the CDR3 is TGTGCCTGGATCAAAAGGGGGGGGCTTGGCTACACCTTC. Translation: CAWIKRGGLGYTF.

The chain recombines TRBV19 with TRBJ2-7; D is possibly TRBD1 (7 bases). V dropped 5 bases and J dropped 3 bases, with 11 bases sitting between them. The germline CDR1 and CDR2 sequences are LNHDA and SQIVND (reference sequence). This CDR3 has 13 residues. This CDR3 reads CASSAGQIYEQYF. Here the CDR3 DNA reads TGTGCCAGTAGTGCGGGACAGATCTACGAGCAGTACTTC.

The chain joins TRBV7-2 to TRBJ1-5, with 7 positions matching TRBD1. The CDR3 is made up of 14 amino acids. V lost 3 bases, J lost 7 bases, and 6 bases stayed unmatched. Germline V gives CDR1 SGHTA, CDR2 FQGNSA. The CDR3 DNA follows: TGTGCCAGCAGCTTCGACCAGGGGGTCCAGCCCCAGCATTTT. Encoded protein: CASSFDQGVQPQHF.

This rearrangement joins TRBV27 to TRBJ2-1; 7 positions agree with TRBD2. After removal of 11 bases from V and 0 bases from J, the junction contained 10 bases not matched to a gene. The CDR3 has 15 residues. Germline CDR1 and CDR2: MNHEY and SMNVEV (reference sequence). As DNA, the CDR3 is TGTGCCGCGGCTGGCGGGAGCTACTCCTACAATGAGCAGTTCTTC. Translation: CAAAGGSYSYNEQFF.

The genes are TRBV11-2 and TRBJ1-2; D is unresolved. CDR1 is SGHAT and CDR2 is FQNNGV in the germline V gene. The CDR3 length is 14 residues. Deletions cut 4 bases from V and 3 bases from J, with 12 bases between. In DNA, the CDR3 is TGTGCCAGCAGCTCACGGGGATCCTACTATGGCTACACCTTC. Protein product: CASSSRGSYYGYTF.

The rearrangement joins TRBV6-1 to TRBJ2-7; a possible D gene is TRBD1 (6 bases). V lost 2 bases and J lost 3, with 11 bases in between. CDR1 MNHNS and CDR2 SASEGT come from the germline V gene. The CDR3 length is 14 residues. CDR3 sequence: CASSETGPLYEQYF. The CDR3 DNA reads TGTGCCAGCAGTGAAACAGGGCCTCTCTACGAGCAGTACTTC.

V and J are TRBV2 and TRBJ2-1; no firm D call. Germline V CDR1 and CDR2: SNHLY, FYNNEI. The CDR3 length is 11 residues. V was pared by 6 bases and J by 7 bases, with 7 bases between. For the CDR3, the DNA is TGTGCCAGCAGCCCCCCAAATGAGCAGTTCTTC. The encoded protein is CASSPPNEQFF.

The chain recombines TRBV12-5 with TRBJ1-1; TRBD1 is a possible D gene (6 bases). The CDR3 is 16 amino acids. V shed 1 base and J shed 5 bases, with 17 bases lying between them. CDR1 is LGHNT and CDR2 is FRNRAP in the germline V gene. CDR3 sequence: CASGLAIGGDWTEAFF. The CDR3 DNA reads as TGTGCTAGTGGTTTGGCCATAGGGGGGGACTGGACTGAAGCTTTCTTT.

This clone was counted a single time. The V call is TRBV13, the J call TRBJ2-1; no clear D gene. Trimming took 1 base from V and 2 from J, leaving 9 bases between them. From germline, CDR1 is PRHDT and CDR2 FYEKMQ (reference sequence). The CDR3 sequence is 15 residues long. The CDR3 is CASSLVSAAYNEQFF. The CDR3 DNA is TGTGCCAGCAGCTTAGTAAGCGCAGCCTACAATGAGCAGTTCTTC.

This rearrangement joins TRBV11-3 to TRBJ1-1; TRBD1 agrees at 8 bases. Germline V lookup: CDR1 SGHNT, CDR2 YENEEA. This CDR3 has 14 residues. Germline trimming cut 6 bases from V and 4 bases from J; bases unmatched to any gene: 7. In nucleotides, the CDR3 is TGTGCCAGCAGTTCGACAGGGGCGAGCACTGAAGCTTTCTTT. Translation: CASSSTGASTEAFF.

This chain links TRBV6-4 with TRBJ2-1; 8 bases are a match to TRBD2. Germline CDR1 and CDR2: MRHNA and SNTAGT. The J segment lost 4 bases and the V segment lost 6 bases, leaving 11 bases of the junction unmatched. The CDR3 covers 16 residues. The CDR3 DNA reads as TGTGCCAGCAGCCCATCCCTTAGCGGGGTATACAATGAGCAGTTCTTC. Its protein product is CASSPSLSGVYNEQFF.

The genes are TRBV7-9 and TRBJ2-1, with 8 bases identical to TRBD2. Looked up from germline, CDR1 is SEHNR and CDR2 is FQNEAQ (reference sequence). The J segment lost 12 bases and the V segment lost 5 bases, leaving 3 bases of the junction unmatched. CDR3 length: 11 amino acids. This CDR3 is CASSDSGRQFF. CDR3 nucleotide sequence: TGTGCCAGCAGCGACAGCGGGAGGCAGTTCTTC.

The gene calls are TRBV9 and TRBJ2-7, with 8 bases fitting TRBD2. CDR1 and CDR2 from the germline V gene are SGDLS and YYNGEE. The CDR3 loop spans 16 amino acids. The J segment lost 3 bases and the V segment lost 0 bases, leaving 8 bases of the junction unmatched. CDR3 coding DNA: TGTGCCAGCAGCGTAGCGGTACTAGCGGAAGACTACGAGCAGTACTTC. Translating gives CASSVAVLAEDYEQYF.

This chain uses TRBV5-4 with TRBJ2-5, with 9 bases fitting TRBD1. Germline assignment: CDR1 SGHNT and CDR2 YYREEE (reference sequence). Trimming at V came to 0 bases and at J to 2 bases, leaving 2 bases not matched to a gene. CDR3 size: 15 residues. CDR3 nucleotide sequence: TGTGCCAGCAGCTTGGACAGGGGGCTACAAGAGACCCAGTACTTC. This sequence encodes CASSLDRGLQETQYF.

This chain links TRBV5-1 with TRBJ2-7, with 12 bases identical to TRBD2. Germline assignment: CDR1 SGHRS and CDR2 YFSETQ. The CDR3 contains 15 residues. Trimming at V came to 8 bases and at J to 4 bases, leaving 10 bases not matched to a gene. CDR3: CASSLGLAGPYEQYF. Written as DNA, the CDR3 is TGCGCCAGTTCCCTCGGACTAGCGGGACCGTACGAGCAGTACTTC.

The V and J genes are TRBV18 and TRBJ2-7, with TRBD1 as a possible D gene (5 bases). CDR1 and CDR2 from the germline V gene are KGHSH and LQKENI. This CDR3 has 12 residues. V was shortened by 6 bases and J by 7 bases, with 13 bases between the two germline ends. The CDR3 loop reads CASSPTVKEQYF. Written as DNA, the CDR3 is TGTGCCAGCTCGCCGACAGTGAAAGAGCAGTACTTC.

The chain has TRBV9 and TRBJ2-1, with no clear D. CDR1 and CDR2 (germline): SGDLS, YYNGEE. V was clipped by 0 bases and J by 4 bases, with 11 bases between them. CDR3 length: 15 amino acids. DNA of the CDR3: TGTGCCAGCAGCGTAGGGCTTCCCCTTTACAATGAGCAGTTCTTC. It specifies CASSVGLPLYNEQFF. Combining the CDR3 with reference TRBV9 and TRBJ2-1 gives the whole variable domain DSGVTQTPKHLITATGQRVTLRCSPRSGDLSVYWYQQSLDQGLQFLIQYYNGEERAKGNILERFSAQQFPDLHSELNLSSLELGDSALYFCASSVGLPLYNEQFFGPGTRLTVL.

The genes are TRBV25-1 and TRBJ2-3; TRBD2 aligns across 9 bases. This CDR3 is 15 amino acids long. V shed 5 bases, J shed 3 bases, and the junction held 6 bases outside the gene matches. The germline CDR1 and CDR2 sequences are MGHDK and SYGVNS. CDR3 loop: CASSRREGLTDTQYF. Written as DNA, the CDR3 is TGTGCCAGCAGTAGGCGGGAGGGCTTAACAGATACGCAGTATTTT.

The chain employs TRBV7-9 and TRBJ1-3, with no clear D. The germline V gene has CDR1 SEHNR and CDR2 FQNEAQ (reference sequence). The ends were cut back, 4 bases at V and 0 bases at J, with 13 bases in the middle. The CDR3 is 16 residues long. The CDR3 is CASSSNGLFSGNTIYF. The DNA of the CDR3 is TGTGCCAGCAGCTCAAATGGACTGTTCTCTGGAAACACCATATATTTT.

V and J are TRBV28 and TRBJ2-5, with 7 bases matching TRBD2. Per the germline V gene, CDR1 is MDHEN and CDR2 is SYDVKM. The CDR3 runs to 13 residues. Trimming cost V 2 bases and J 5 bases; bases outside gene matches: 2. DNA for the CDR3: TGTGCCAGCAGTTTAGGGGGGGACGAGACCCAGTACTTC. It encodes CASSLGGDETQYF.